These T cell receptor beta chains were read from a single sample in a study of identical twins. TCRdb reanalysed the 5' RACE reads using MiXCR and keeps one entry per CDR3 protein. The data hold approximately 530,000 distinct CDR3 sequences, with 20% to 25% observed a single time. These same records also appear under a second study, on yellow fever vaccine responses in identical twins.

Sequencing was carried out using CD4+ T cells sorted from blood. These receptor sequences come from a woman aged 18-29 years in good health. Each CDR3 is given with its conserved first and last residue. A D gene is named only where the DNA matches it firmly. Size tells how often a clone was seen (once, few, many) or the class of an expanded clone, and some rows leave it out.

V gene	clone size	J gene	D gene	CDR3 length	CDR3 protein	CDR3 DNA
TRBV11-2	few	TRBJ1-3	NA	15	CASSLGGFTGNTIYF	TGTGCCAGCAGCTTAGGGGGGTTTACTGGAAACACCATATATTTT
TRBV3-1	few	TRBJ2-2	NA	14	CASRWDFLTGELFF	TGTGCCAGCAGATGGGACTTTTTAACCGGGGAGCTGTTTTTT
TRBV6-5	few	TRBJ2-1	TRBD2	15	CASSYQAGGRNEQFF	TGTGCCAGCAGTTACCAAGCGGGAGGGCGAAATGAGCAGTTCTTC
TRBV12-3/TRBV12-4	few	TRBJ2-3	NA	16	CASTLGGAGGTDTQYF	TGTGCCAGCACCCTGGGGGGGGCAGGGGGCACAGATACGCAGTATTTT
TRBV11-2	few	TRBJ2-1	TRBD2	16	CASSRGGTGGYNEQFF	TGTGCCAGCAGCCGGGGTGGGACCGGGGGGTACAATGAGCAGTTCTTC
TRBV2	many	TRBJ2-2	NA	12	CATSRGTGELFF	TGTGCCACCAGCAGGGGCACCGGGGAGCTGTTTTTT
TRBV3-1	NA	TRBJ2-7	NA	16	CASSRMRPTTRYEQYF	TGTGCCAGCAGCCGTATGAGACCGACAACCCGCTACGAGCAGTACTTC
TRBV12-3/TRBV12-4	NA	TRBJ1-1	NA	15	CASSLSYGANTEAFF	TGTGCCAGCAGTTTATCGTACGGGGCGAACACTGAAGCTTTCTTT
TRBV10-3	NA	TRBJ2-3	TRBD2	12	CAAGEPGDTQYF	TGTGCCGCGGGGGAACCAGGGGATACGCAGTATTTT
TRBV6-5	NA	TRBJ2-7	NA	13	CASSYGPRYEQYF	TGTGCCAGCAGTTACGGTCCCAGGTACGAGCAGTACTTC
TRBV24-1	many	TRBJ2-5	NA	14	CATSDRGEEETQYF	TGTGCCACCAGTGATCGAGGGGAAGAAGAGACCCAGTACTTC